The clone carrying this T cell receptor beta chain came up a few times. MiXCR, run by TCRdb on the 5' RACE reads, gives a single entry per CDR3 protein. The sample holds 250,000 to 400,000 distinct CDR3 sequences, approximately 10% seen once. The sample belongs to a study of CD8 T cells in ankylosing spondylitis. Trimming stripped 1 base from V and 6 bases from J, with 15 bases between. CDR3 size: 14 residues. The V gene's germline CDR1 is SQVTM and CDR2 ANQGSEA. The chain couples TRBV29-1 to TRBJ1-1, with a weak D call TRBD1 (5 bases). The TCR sequence derives from a female donor with ankylosing spondylitis or in good health (not recorded which). The sample taken for sequencing was blood, either unsorted or a sorted T cell fraction (not recorded which). The CDR3, as DNA: TGCAGCGTTGAAGTACGGGGCCGGAGAGCTGAAGCTTTCTTT. Residues: CSVEVRGRRAEAFF.